These 22 T cell receptor beta chains share one sample of origin, sequenced in a study of T cell changes during pregnancy in multiple sclerosis. Method: immunoSEQ multiplex PCR; TCRdb's copy keeps in-frame clones and lacks some. Here the sample spans approximately 53,000 clones, around 94% being singletons. Material: CD4+ T cells from peripheral blood mononuclear cells, obtained before pregnancy. Every receptor here comes from a female donor with multiple sclerosis, enrolled in a pregnancy study.

This clone was detected only once. The chain links TRBV6-1 to TRBJ1-1, with D possibly being TRBD1 (5 bases). Germline assignment: CDR1 MNHNS and CDR2 SASEGT. Deletions cut 1 base from V and 2 bases from J, with 14 bases between. CDR3 length: 16 residues. CDR3 residues: CASSEVRRGGNTEAFF. DNA for the CDR3: TGTGCCAGCAGTGAAGTCCGTAGGGGAGGAAACACTGAAGCTTTCTTT.

This clone has just one count. The gene calls are TRBV30 and TRBJ1-2; D gene ambiguous. V was trimmed by 3 bases and J by 5 bases, leaving 10 bases between them. Germline V gene sequence: CDR1 GTSNPN, CDR2 SVGIG (reference sequence). The CDR3 has 12 amino acids. CDR3 region: CAWREVGYGYTF. The CDR3 region has the DNA TGTGCCTGGAGGGAAGTCGGGTATGGCTACACCTTC. The full variable domain, completed using reference TRBV30 and TRBJ1-2, is SQTIHQWPATLVQPVGSPLSLECTVEGTSNPNLYWYRQAAGRGLQLLFYSVGIGQISSEVPQNLSASRPQDRQFILSSKKLLLSDSGFYLCAWREVGYGYTFGSGTRLTVV.

This clone was detected only once. The chain couples TRBV4-1 to TRBJ2-7; 7 nucleotides match TRBD2. With V trimmed by 1 base and J by 1 base, 7 bases remained unmatched. The CDR3 spans 16 residues. Germline CDR1 MGHRA, CDR2 YSYEKL. The CDR3 DNA reads as TGCGCCAGCAGCCAAGCTAGCGGCAGACGGTCCTACGAGCAGTACTTC. Its protein product is CASSQASGRRSYEQYF.

The CDR3 reads CADWEGANYGYTF. For the CDR3, the DNA is TGTGCCGATTGGGAGGGAGCTAACTATGGCTACACCTTC. This chain links TRBV30 with TRBJ1-2; no reliable D call. There are 13 residues in the CDR3. The germline V gene encodes CDR1 GTSNPN and CDR2 SVGIG (reference sequence). V was cut by 8 bases and J by 0 bases, with 13 bases left in between.

V gene TRBV7-6 combines with J gene TRBJ2-3, with 12 positions matching TRBD2. The V gene's germline CDR1 is SGHVS and CDR2 FNYEAQ. V was clipped by 5 bases and J by 0 bases; unmatched bases: 3. The CDR3 has 16 amino acids. For the CDR3, the DNA is TGTGCCAGCAGCCCCGGACTAGCGGGAAGCACAGATACGCAGTATTTT. Its translation: CASSPGLAGSTDTQYF.

This clone was observed a handful of times. V usage is TRBV15 and J usage is TRBJ1-1, with D possibly TRBD1 on 5 matching bases. The CDR3 extends over 14 amino acids. V was trimmed by 4 bases and J by 0 bases, leaving 9 bases between them. CDR1 LNHNV and CDR2 YYDKDF come from the germline V gene (reference sequence). This CDR3 is CATSTGHVNTEAFF. CDR3 nucleotides: TGTGCCACCAGCACCGGACACGTGAACACTGAAGCTTTCTTT.

The chain's CDR3 is CASLRAGVVYEQYF. The CDR3 DNA follows: TGTGCCAGCTTGAGGGCGGGAGTTGTCTACGAGCAGTACTTC. V gene TRBV9 combines with J gene TRBJ2-7, with 7 bases fitting TRBD2. The V segment lost 7 bases and the J segment 3 bases; nucleotides outside the gene matches: 10. CDR3 length equals 14 residues. CDR1 and CDR2 (germline): SGDLS, YYNGEE.

This rearrangement joins TRBV30 to TRBJ1-1; no clear D gene. The CDR3 covers 14 residues. The V gene lost 0 bases and the J gene lost 2 bases, with 10 bases spanning the gap. Per germline, CDR1 GTSNPN and CDR2 SVGIG (reference sequence). CDR3 region: CAWSVLRVNTEAFF. CDR3 nucleotide sequence: TGTGCCTGGAGTGTACTTAGAGTTAACACTGAAGCTTTCTTT.

The chain links TRBV30 to TRBJ2-1; TRBD2 aligns across 14 bases. The CDR3 totals 15 residues. Germline loops: CDR1 GTSNPN, CDR2 SVGIG (reference sequence). J was trimmed by 9 bases and V by 5 bases; bases with no gene match: 9. As DNA, the CDR3 is TGTGCCTGGGAGGGGACTAGCGGGAGATCGGGTGAGCAGTTCTTC. This encodes CAWEGTSGRSGEQFF.

The rearrangement links TRBV30 to TRBJ2-7, with TRBD2 matching 9 bases. This CDR3 region has 15 residues. Germline V gene lookup returns CDR1 GTSNPN and CDR2 SVGIG (reference sequence). V dropped 7 bases and J dropped 1; count of bases not matched to a gene: 11. Here the CDR3 reads CASTLTSGFSYEQYF. The CDR3 DNA sequence: TGTGCCTCCACCCTGACTAGCGGTTTTTCCTACGAGCAGTACTTC.

This rearrangement joins TRBV21-1 to TRBJ1-1; the table's TRBD1 call for D was not verified on the DNA. TRBV21-1 is designated a pseudogene. This CDR3 has 14 amino acids. The CDR3 nucleotides are TGTGCCAGCAGCGGAGAGGGACAGAACACTGAAGCTTTCTTT. Translation: CASSGEGQNTEAFF.

This chain uses TRBV28 with TRBJ1-1; D unclear. Germline V CDR1 and CDR2: MDHEN, SYDVKM. Trimming took 2 bases from V and 12 from J, leaving 7 bases between them. The CDR3 loop spans 10 amino acids. The CDR3 loop is CASSLRETFF. CDR3 sequence (DNA): TGTGCCAGCAGTTTACGAGAGACTTTCTTT.

This clone was seen once. V is TRBV30 and J is TRBJ2-1; 8 bases align to TRBD2. This CDR3 has 15 amino acids. Looked up from germline, CDR1 is GTSNPN and CDR2 is SVGIG (reference sequence). V was pared by 0 bases and J by 9 bases, with 10 bases of the junction left unmatched. CDR3 sequence reads: CAWSVQAGVGGEQFF. The CDR3 bases are TGTGCCTGGAGTGTCCAAGCGGGGGTCGGGGGTGAGCAGTTCTTC.

The chain recombines TRBV7-9 with TRBJ2-7, with TRBD2 matching 12 bases. The CDR3 runs to 14 residues. J gave up 4 bases and V 5 bases, and 3 bases lay outside the gene matches. The germline V gene has CDR1 SEHNR and CDR2 FQNEAQ (reference sequence). In DNA form, the CDR3 reads TGTGCCAGCAGCCTGACTAGCGGGAGATACGAGCAGTACTTC. Translating it yields CASSLTSGRYEQYF.

V and J are TRBV5-4 and TRBJ2-1; 7 bases are a match to TRBD2. The CDR3 is 16 residues long. The V gene's germline CDR1 is SGHNT and CDR2 YYREEE (reference sequence). After removal of 2 bases from V and 2 bases from J, the junction contained 7 bases not matched to a gene. In DNA form, the CDR3 reads TGTGCCAGCAGCTTCGGTGGGGGAGGGCCCTACAATGAGCAGTTCTTC. Its translation is CASSFGGGGPYNEQFF. Full variable domain (outside the CDR3, taken from reference TRBV5-4 and TRBJ2-1): ETGVTQSPTHLIKTRGQQVTLRCSSQSGHNTVSWYQQALGQGPQFIFQYYREEENGRGNFPPRFSGLQFPNYSSELNVNALELDDSALYLCASSFGGGGPYNEQFFGPGTRLTVL.

This clone came up once. The chain couples TRBV27 to TRBJ2-3, with 9 positions matching TRBD2. The CDR3 consists of 13 residues. J was trimmed by 6 bases and V by 6 bases; bases with no gene match: 4. Germline V lookup: CDR1 MNHEY, CDR2 SMNVEV (reference sequence). CDR3 bases: TGTGCCAGCAGGGTTAGCGGGAGTGATACGCAGTATTTT. This codes for CASRVSGSDTQYF.

V gene TRBV7-2 combines with J gene TRBJ2-2, with TRBD2 matching 8 bases. J lost 2 bases, V lost 5 bases, and 4 bases had no gene match. Looked up from germline, CDR1 is SGHTA and CDR2 is FQGNSA. This CDR3 has 15 amino acids. The chain's CDR3 is CASSISGTNTGELFF. CDR3 DNA sequence: TGTGCCAGCAGCATTAGCGGGACTAACACCGGGGAGCTGTTTTTT. The complete variable domain, with remaining parts taken from reference TRBV7-2 and TRBJ2-2, reads GAGVSQSPSNKVTEKGKDVELRCDPISGHTALYWYRQSLGQGLEFLIYFQGNSAPDKSGLPSDRFSAERTGGSVSTLTIQRTQQEDSAVYLCASSISGTNTGELFFGEGSRLTVL.

This chain connects TRBV2 to TRBJ1-5, with D perhaps matching TRBD1 (6 bases). Between the trimmed V and J ends, which lost 4 bases and 7 bases, there was a span of 17 bases. The length of the CDR3 is 15 residues. Germline-derived CDR1 and CDR2 are SNHLY and FYNNEI. The CDR3 nucleotides are TGTGCCAGCAGTGTCGGTGGGGGGGCCGGACAGCCCCAGCATTTT. Its translation: CASSVGGGAGQPQHF.

For the CDR3, the DNA is TGTGCCAGCAGCTTGACAGGGCGAGATACGCAGTATTTT. It specifies CASSLTGRDTQYF. The chain is built from TRBV5-4 and TRBJ2-3; maybe TRBD1 (6 bases). Trimming removed 1 base at V and 5 bases at J, with 8 bases between. Germline CDR1 SGHNT, CDR2 YYREEE (reference sequence). The CDR3 consists of 13 residues.

This chain connects TRBV11-2 to TRBJ1-5; a weak D match, TRBD1 (6 bases). This CDR3 comprises 15 residues. Trimming stripped 1 base from V and 5 bases from J, with 12 bases between. Germline CDR1 is SGHAT and CDR2 is FQNNGV. The CDR3 nucleotides are TGTGCCAGCAGCTTAGCAGGTAGGGGGTATCAGCCCCAGCATTTT. This gives the protein CASSLAGRGYQPQHF. Together with reference TRBV11-2 and TRBJ1-5, the CDR3 gives the full variable domain: EAGVAQSPRYKIIEKRQSVAFWCNPISGHATLYWYQQILGQGPKLLIQFQNNGVVDDSQLPKDRFSAERLKGVDSTLKIQPAKLEDSAVYLCASSLAGRGYQPQHFGDGTRLSIL.

This chain uses TRBV5-4 with TRBJ2-1; TRBD2 matches at 9 bases. V gave up 2 bases and J gave up 5 bases; unmatched junction bases: 5. The CDR3 spans 15 residues. Germline CDR1 SGHNT, CDR2 YYREEE (reference sequence). The CDR3 here is CASSFGLAGHNEQFF. The CDR3 nucleotides are TGTGCCAGCAGCTTCGGCCTAGCGGGACACAATGAGCAGTTCTTC.

This CDR3 is CASSLVGGYEQYF. For the CDR3, the DNA is TGTGCCAGCAGCTTGGTAGGGGGCTACGAGCAGTACTTC. The J gene is TRBJ2-7, the V gene TRBV5-4; the D gene is possibly TRBD1 (6 bases). CDR1 and CDR2 from the germline V gene are SGHNT and YYREEE (reference sequence). V was pared by 0 bases and J by 3 bases, with 7 bases between. The CDR3 consists of 13 residues. The complete variable domain, with remaining parts taken from reference TRBV5-4 and TRBJ2-7, reads ETGVTQSPTHLIKTRGQQVTLRCSSQSGHNTVSWYQQALGQGPQFIFQYYREEENGRGNFPPRFSGLQFPNYSSELNVNALELDDSALYLCASSLVGGYEQYFGPGTRLTVT.